This T cell receptor beta chain was sequenced during a study of cytomegalovirus exposure and HLA in healthy donors. This clone was counted a single time. What it binds is unknown. It was with 60 Vbeta and 13 Jbeta primers that the PCR ran. Sequencing used immunoSEQ multiplex PCR; TCRdb keeps in-frame clones, though not all of them. The repertoire holds approximately 100,000 clones, around three quarters seen once, with 2.6% in the top ten. Overall study findings and caveats: V- and J-gene trimming of TCR beta was linked (in a later analysis) to a missense DCLRE1C variant. The majority of CMV-associated TCR beta chains were reported as apparently HLA-restricted in a later analysis. A highly shared variant cluster was judged a likely technical artifact. Indistinguishable V segments such as TRBV6-2 and TRBV6-3 were excluded.

CDR3 size: 14 residues. V was cut by 3 bases and J by 6 bases, with 10 bases left in between. Germline CDR1 and CDR2: SGDLS and YYNGEE. The chain combines TRBV9 with TRBJ1-6; no reliable D call. Sequenced sample: PBMCs. The receptor's source is a man aged 45-65 years in good health and CMV-seropositive. The CDR3 DNA follows: TGTGCCAGCAGCGACACCGACTTTAATTCACCCCTCCACTTT. It yields the protein CASSDTDFNSPLHF.